These 10 T cell receptor beta chains were sequenced from one sample in a study of vaccination effects on CD4 cells after COVID-19 (dated by TCRdb to the early 2020s). The library came from the immunoSEQ multiplex PCR assay. Here the immuneACCESS table is served through TCRdb, limited to in-frame sequences with V and J called. Missing clones are a known gap in these copies; in checked studies unresolved V genes cover under half, and the rest lacks a known reason. For this sample the table gives some 52,000 clones, of which more than 75% were detected only once. Clones ranked in the top ten supply over 5% of the sample. To identify antigen-specific CD4+ T cell clonotypes by their expansion, the ViraFEST assay first stimulated PBMC with viral peptide pools and then applied TCR sequencing. After roughly 11 days of culture, CD4+ T cells were isolated with the EasySep CD4+ T cell isolation kit. Negative nucleocapsid antibody results before and after vaccination confirmed that the healthy vaccine recipients had no prior SARS-CoV-2 infection.

Antigen specificity for these receptors is unknown. The sequencing here drew on CD4+ T cells from PBMCs cultured with HCoV-OC43 spike peptides, taken before COVID-19 vaccination. In light of the paper, this sample's cell subset or site label describes: HCoV-OC43 spike overlapping peptide pool stimulation. All receptors derive from a human donor who received a COVID-19 vaccine.

The V and J genes are TRBV10-3 and TRBJ1-2, with D unclear. CDR3 length equals 12 residues. Between the trimmed V and J ends, which lost 0 bases and 4 bases, there was a span of 3 bases. The germline gives CDR1 ENHRY, CDR2 SYGVKD. The CDR3 loop reads CAISESSYGYTF. CDR3 nucleotide sequence: TGTGCCATCAGTGAGTCCAGCTATGGCTACACCTTC.

The chain couples TRBV2 to TRBJ2-1, with D possibly TRBD2 on 5 matching bases. Germline loops: CDR1 SNHLY, CDR2 FYNNEI. The CDR3 is 14 amino acids. V was shortened by 6 bases and J by 4 bases, with 13 bases between the two germline ends. Here the CDR3 reads CASRYRTLYNEQFF. The CDR3 DNA sequence: TGTGCCAGCAGATATCGGACTCTGTACAATGAGCAGTTCTTC.

The chain combines TRBV5-3 with TRBJ2-5; no firm D call. TRBV5-3 is annotated as an ORF whose role is uncertain. V was shortened by 0 bases and J by 2 bases, with 11 bases between the two germline ends. The CDR3 is made up of 15 amino acids. CDR3 bases: TGTGCCAGAAGCTTGGGGCCGGATACACAAGAGACCCAGTACTTC. Encoded protein: CARSLGPDTQETQYF.

This chain joins TRBV19 and TRBJ1-2; possible D gene TRBD1, 5 bases. CDR3 size: 14 residues. V was clipped by 6 bases and J by 6 bases, with 17 bases between them. CDR1 is LNHDA and CDR2 is SQIVND in the germline V gene (reference sequence). CDR3 bases: TGTGCCAGTAGAACCCGGCCGGGGCGTCATGGCTACACCTTC. It codes for CASRTRPGRHGYTF.

The rearrangement links TRBV5-1 to TRBJ1-4; no clear D. Germline CDR1 and CDR2: SGHRS and YFSETQ. This CDR3 comprises 14 residues. Trimming shortened V by 4 bases and J by 0 bases, and 7 bases separated the two germline ends. The CDR3 region has the DNA TGCGCCAGCAGCACGACCTCAACTAATGAAAAACTGTTTTTT. This gives the protein CASSTTSTNEKLFF.

The chain has TRBV7-9 and TRBJ2-5; the D gene is possibly TRBD2 (7 bases). The CDR3 covers 16 residues. Germline CDR1 SEHNR, CDR2 FQNEAQ (reference sequence). V lost 5 bases and J 1 base, leaving 17 bases between the germline ends. The chain's CDR3 is CASSEGVGGLQETQYF. CDR3 DNA: TGTGCCAGCAGCGAAGGCGTCGGGGGGCTCCAAGAGACCCAGTACTTC.

This clone was seen a single time. V and J are TRBV2 and TRBJ1-5; 7 nucleotides agree with TRBD1. Trimming took 9 bases from V and 2 from J; bases not matched to a gene: 4. CDR3 length: 13 residues. CDR1 is SNHLY and CDR2 is FYNNEI in the germline V gene. CDR3 nucleotide sequence: TGTGCCAGAGGGACAGCGGGCAATCAGCCCCAGCATTTT. As protein: CARGTAGNQPQHF.

The chain carries TRBV7-2 and TRBJ2-5; perhaps TRBD2 as D (5 bases). The CDR3 contains 16 residues. Germline CDR1 reads SGHTA; CDR2 reads FQGNSA. Trimming removed 1 base from V and 2 bases from J, with 14 bases in between. CDR3 sequence (DNA): TGTGCCAGCAGCTTAGTGAGCCGGAGGAGACAAGAGACCCAGTACTTC. This encodes CASSLVSRRRQETQYF.

The chain has TRBV3-1 (or the pseudogene TRBV3-2) and TRBJ2-1; tentative D call: TRBD2 (5 bases). CDR1 and CDR2 from the germline V gene are LGHDT and YNNKEL (reference sequence). The ends were cut back, 4 bases at V and 1 base at J, with 14 bases in the middle. The CDR3 is made up of 16 amino acids. The CDR3 protein is CASSPSERRSYNEQFF. CDR3 bases: TGTGCCAGCAGCCCCAGTGAGCGGAGATCCTACAATGAGCAGTTCTTC.

V is TRBV19 and J is TRBJ1-4; no clear D gene. CDR3 length: 11 amino acids. Trimming cost V 3 bases and J 10 bases, with 6 bases left between them. The germline gives CDR1 LNHDA, CDR2 SQIVND (reference sequence). The CDR3 is CASSISRKLFF. The CDR3 nucleotides read TGTGCCAGTAGTATTAGCAGAAAACTGTTTTTT.